This TCR beta chain was captured in a study of T-cell reconstitution after alpha-beta-depleted transplantation in children. Preparing the TCRbeta library involved the use of unique molecular identifiers. TCRdb processed the PCR reads anew with MiXCR; each CDR3 protein has one entry. The sample includes some 220,000 distinct CDR3 sequences, about 9.2% of them seen just once. The CDR3 covers 15 residues. Trimming shortened V by 5 bases and J by 8 bases, and 21 bases separated the two germline ends. In germline, CDR1 is MNHEY, CDR2 SMNVEV (reference sequence). This sequence originates from a human donor who donated a stem cell graft to a child with acute lymphoblastic leukemia. The rearrangement uses TRBV27 and TRBJ1-2; maybe TRBD1 (5 bases). Material: PBMCs from the stem cell graft donor, obtained from the stem cell graft. CDR3 DNA: TGTGCCAGCAGTCCCCGCGAAGGGGTTTCGCTGGGCTACACCTTC. Its protein is CASSPREGVSLGYTF.